One and the same sample provided the 22 T cell receptor beta chains below, sequenced in a study of T cell responses to AZD1222 COVID-19 vaccine. Some clones are missing from TCRdb's copy, which holds only in-frame ones; the method was immunoSEQ multiplex PCR. Of roughly 80,000 clones listed, over 75% were seen once; the top ten hold approximately 5%. This material consisted of peripheral blood, taken on day 0 of MenACWY control vaccination. These receptors came from an adult in good health.

V and J are TRBV4-3 and TRBJ2-1; tentative D call: TRBD2 (6 bases). CDR3 length: 18 residues. Germline-derived CDR1 and CDR2 are LGHNA and YSLEER. With 3 bases removed from V and 0 bases from J, the gap between germline ends came to 18 bases. The CDR3 loop reads CASSQALGGSSSYNEQFF. CDR3 nucleotide sequence: TGCGCCAGCAGCCAGGCTCTTGGGGGGTCGAGCTCCTACAATGAGCAGTTCTTC.

The chain has TRBV18 and TRBJ2-7, with D tentatively TRBD1 (6 bases). The CDR3 is 14 amino acids. The germline V and J ends were trimmed by 4 bases and 3 bases, with 13 bases remaining between them. Germline CDR1 is KGHSH and CDR2 is LQKENI. The CDR3 DNA is TGTGCCAGCTCACTACCGGGACATAGCTACGAGCAGTACTTC. It codes for CASSLPGHSYEQYF.

The V call is TRBV7-8, the J call TRBJ2-1; the D is unclear. The germline V gene encodes CDR1 SGHVS and CDR2 FQNEAQ. V lost 3 bases, J lost 2 bases, and 11 bases lay in between. The CDR3 sequence is 15 residues long. The CDR3 nucleotides read TGTGCCAGCAGCTTTGTGGAGTCAGCCTACAATGAGCAGTTCTTC. Protein sequence: CASSFVESAYNEQFF.

As for this clone: Relative to the germline gene, one junction end is altered; a read error may explain this. The chain couples TRBV6-1 to TRBJ1-2; no clear D. Per germline, CDR1 MNHNS and CDR2 SASEGT. The CDR3 is made up of 11 amino acids. CDR3 in amino acids: CASSDYTGFTF. In nucleotides, the CDR3 is TGTGCCAGCAGTGATTACACGGGCTTCACCTTC.

V gene TRBV6-2 or TRBV6-3 combines with J gene TRBJ1-5, with 8 positions matching TRBD1. This CDR3 contains 14 residues. After removal of 5 bases from V and 6 bases from J, the junction contained 6 bases not matched to a gene. Germline V gene lookup returns CDR1 MNHEY and CDR2 SVGEGT. Here the CDR3 reads CASSLDREGQPQHF. In nucleotides, the CDR3 is TGTGCCAGCAGTCTGGACAGGGAAGGTCAGCCCCAGCATTTT.

DNA for the CDR3: TGTGCCAGCAGCAACTTAGCGGTCACCCGGGGAGATACGCAGTATTTT. Protein sequence: CASSNLAVTRGDTQYF. The gene calls are TRBV7-8 and TRBJ2-3; possible D gene TRBD2, 6 bases. Germline V gene lookup returns CDR1 SGHVS and CDR2 FQNEAQ. Trimming shortened V by 5 bases and J by 5 bases, and 20 bases separated the two germline ends. The CDR3 totals 16 residues. The full variable domain, with the rest looked up from reference TRBV7-8 and TRBJ2-3, is GAGVSQSPRYKVAKRGQDVALRCDPISGHVSLFWYQQALGQGPEFLTYFQNEAQLDKSGLPSDRFFAERPEGSVSTLKIQRTQQEDSAVYLCASSNLAVTRGDTQYFGPGTRLTVL.

The chain joins TRBV5-4 to TRBJ1-2; tentatively, D is TRBD1 (6 bases). The CDR3 contains 15 residues. Germline CDR1 SGHNT, CDR2 YYREEE (reference sequence). V was shortened by 5 bases and J by 2 bases, with 16 bases between the two germline ends. The DNA for the CDR3 is TGTGCCAGCAGACCACTTAGGGGGGGGAACTATGGCTACACCTTC. Translation gives CASRPLRGGNYGYTF. The variable domain in full, completed from reference TRBV5-4 and TRBJ1-2, reads ETGVTQSPTHLIKTRGQQVTLRCSSQSGHNTVSWYQQALGQGPQFIFQYYREEENGRGNFPPRFSGLQFPNYSSELNVNALELDDSALYLCASRPLRGGNYGYTFGSGTRLTVV.

This chain uses TRBV15 with TRBJ1-4; 7 bases map to TRBD1. This CDR3 region has 16 residues. V lost 0 bases to trimming and J lost 6 bases; unmatched junction nucleotides: 7. Germline CDR1 reads LNHNV; CDR2 reads YYDKDF (reference sequence). The CDR3 DNA is TGTGCCACCAGCAGAGACCCGGGACAGATACATGAAAAACTGTTTTTT. Translating gives CATSRDPGQIHEKLFF.

J is TRBJ2-3 and V is TRBV10-3; 8 nucleotides agree with TRBD2. CDR1 ENHRY and CDR2 SYGVKD come from the germline V gene. Trimming cost V 11 bases and J 5 bases; bases outside gene matches: 9. The length of the CDR3 is 13 residues. The CDR3 loop reads CAGGAGEKDTQYF. In nucleotides, the CDR3 is TGTGCCGGGGGAGCGGGAGAGAAAGATACGCAGTATTTT.

This chain connects TRBV30 to TRBJ2-7, with D hard to call. The CDR3 is 12 residues long. Germline V CDR1 and CDR2: GTSNPN, SVGIG (reference sequence). With 5 bases removed from V and 1 base from J, the gap between germline ends came to 9 bases. CDR3 protein: CAWALVSYEQYF. The CDR3 nucleotides are TGTGCCTGGGCGTTAGTTTCCTACGAGCAGTACTTC.

This clone was observed a single time. DNA for the CDR3: TGTGCCAGCAAAAGGACAGGGGGCAGTGGCTACACCTTC. Its protein product is CASKRTGGSGYTF. This chain uses TRBV6-5 with TRBJ1-2, with 11 bases that match TRBD1. V lost 7 bases and J lost 7; bases outside the gene matches: 5. The CDR3 covers 13 residues. Germline V gene data show CDR1 as MNHEY and CDR2 as SVGAGI.

This clone was counted a few times. The rearrangement uses TRBV24-1 and TRBJ1-2, with 10 nucleotides matching TRBD1. Per germline, CDR1 KGHDR and CDR2 SFDVKD. The CDR3 runs 16 residues. Losses at the gene ends were 6 bases for V and 3 bases for J; bases not matched to a gene: 9. This CDR3 is CATSSWKGQGYYGYTF. Written as DNA, the CDR3 is TGTGCCACCAGTTCCTGGAAGGGACAGGGGTACTATGGCTACACCTTC.

This chain links TRBV24-1 with TRBJ2-5; the D gene could be TRBD1 or TRBD2 (5 bases each). Germline V gives CDR1 KGHDR, CDR2 SFDVKD. There are 15 residues in the CDR3. The V end lost 5 bases, the J end lost 5 bases, and 17 bases lay between the germline ends. The CDR3 sequence: CATSVTGTLGETQYF. In nucleotides, the CDR3 is TGTGCCACCAGTGTCACCGGGACCTTGGGGGAGACCCAGTACTTC.

J is TRBJ2-7 and V is TRBV28, with 11 bases aligning to TRBD2. Germline V lookup: CDR1 MDHEN, CDR2 SYDVKM. With 5 bases clipped from V and 3 bases from J, the junction kept 6 bases outside the gene matches. The CDR3 runs to 15 residues. In DNA, the CDR3 is TGTGCCAGCAGTCCGTTGACTAGCGGGGACTACGAGCAGTACTTC. Protein sequence: CASSPLTSGDYEQYF.

This clone was found once. The chain uses TRBV5-1 and TRBJ2-5; D is possibly TRBD1 (6 bases). This CDR3 comprises 15 residues. Deletions cut 3 bases from V and 5 bases from J, with 17 bases between. The germline gives CDR1 SGHRS, CDR2 YFSETQ. The CDR3 sequence: CASSSLGGRGETQYF. In nucleotides, the CDR3 is TGCGCCAGCAGCTCCCTTGGGGGAAGGGGGGAGACCCAGTACTTC.

The rearrangement joins TRBV27 to TRBJ2-1, with D possibly being TRBD2 (5 bases). CDR3 size: 14 residues. In germline, CDR1 is MNHEY, CDR2 SMNVEV (reference sequence). The germline V and J ends were trimmed by 6 bases and 2 bases, with 11 bases remaining between them. In DNA form, the CDR3 reads TGTGCCAGCAGCATCGGAGGCACCTACAATGAGCAGTTCTTC. This codes for CASSIGGTYNEQFF.

V gene TRBV27 combines with J gene TRBJ2-7; D call uncertain. V was trimmed by 11 bases and J by 10 bases, leaving 18 bases between them. CDR3 length: 11 amino acids. The germline V gene has CDR1 MNHEY and CDR2 SMNVEV (reference sequence). The CDR3 spells CAPPSVTHQYF. CDR3 nucleotide sequence: TGTGCCCCCCCTAGTGTCACCCACCAGTACTTC.

V and J are TRBV10-3 and TRBJ2-1; no reliable D call. The CDR3 totals 14 residues. Per the germline V gene, CDR1 is ENHRY and CDR2 is SYGVKD. The V gene lost 1 base and the J gene lost 7 bases, with 11 bases spanning the gap. As DNA, the CDR3 is TGTGCCATCAGTGAGTTCACTCTACAAAATGAGCAGTTCTTC. This gives the protein CAISEFTLQNEQFF.

CDR3 amino acids: CATSGRETQYF. CDR3 coding DNA: TGTGCCACCAGTGGCAGAGAGACCCAGTACTTC. The chain has TRBV24-1 and TRBJ2-5; no definite D call. Trimming took 5 bases from V and 4 from J, leaving 4 bases between them. Germline CDR1 and CDR2: KGHDR and SFDVKD. The CDR3 totals 11 residues.

The V call is TRBV19, the J call TRBJ1-5; 7 nucleotides match TRBD1. Germline CDR1 is LNHDA and CDR2 is SQIVND (reference sequence). The V segment lost 7 bases and the J segment 4 bases; nucleotides outside the gene matches: 4. CDR3 length equals 13 residues. CDR3 nucleotide sequence: TGTGCCAGTACGGAACAGGGGAATCAGCCCCAGCATTTT. This gives the protein CASTEQGNQPQHF.

J is TRBJ1-2 and V is TRBV28; tentatively, D is TRBD1 (6 bases). The V end lost 6 bases, the J end lost 4 bases, and 12 bases lay between the germline ends. Germline CDR1 reads MDHEN; CDR2 reads SYDVKM. CDR3 length equals 13 residues. The CDR3 DNA follows: TGTGCCAGCAGCTCGGGACAAAGCTATGGCTACACCTTC. Residues: CASSSGQSYGYTF.

V and J are TRBV9 and TRBJ2-2, with no clear D. The CDR3 contains 12 residues. Trimming took off 3 bases at V and 8 bases at J, with 8 bases between the two ends. Germline-derived CDR1 and CDR2 are SGDLS and YYNGEE. CDR3 protein: CASSAEGGELFF. The CDR3 coding sequence is TGTGCCAGCAGCGCGGAAGGGGGGGAGCTGTTTTTT.